The rows below give T cell receptor beta chains drawn from one sample of a study of T cell responses to AZD1222 COVID-19 vaccine. The method was immunoSEQ multiplex PCR; TCRdb's version includes in-frame clones alone and lacks a portion of them. This sample yields 80,000 to 90,000 clones, of which around 90% are seen a single time; 3% belongs to the top ten. This sample comprised peripheral blood, obtained on day 0 of AZD1222 vaccination. The receptors stem from an adult in good health. Both conserved end residues are part of each CDR3.

v_call	j_call	cdr3_aa
TRBV25-1	TRBJ1-5	CASSESDQPQHF
TRBV18	TRBJ1-6	CASSPRLADSPLHF
TRBV11-3	TRBJ2-2	CASSLTGTDTGELFF
TRBV2	TRBJ1-5	CASRQGGMDNQPQHF
TRBV19	TRBJ1-3	CASSYGQGASGNTIYF
TRBV29-1	TRBJ2-7	CSVRTGSSYEQYF
TRBV29-1	TRBJ1-1	CSVEVRGSGDTEAFF
TRBV12-3/TRBV12-4	TRBJ2-7	CASSTGFHEQYF
TRBV29-1	TRBJ1-1	CSAARSSDTEAFF
TRBV19	TRBJ1-5	CASSISGSNNQPQHF
TRBV12-3/TRBV12-4	TRBJ1-2	CASSLGRGYTF
TRBV5-1	TRBJ1-1	CASSLTRIWTEAFF
TRBV4-1	TRBJ1-5	CASSHDTGWNQPQHF
TRBV11-2	TRBJ2-1	CASSLDRGHEQFF
TRBV15	TRBJ1-2	CATSSPGGSYTF
TRBV15	TRBJ2-1	CATSRDRQVINEQFF
TRBV2	TRBJ2-7	CASKRTTSYEQYF
TRBV18	TRBJ1-1	CASSPLDEGAEAFF
TRBV19	TRBJ1-5	CASSPVINQPQHF
TRBV5-6	TRBJ2-7	CASSLGGDRDGYEQYF
TRBV18	TRBJ2-7	CASSLQTGDPYEQYF
TRBV3-1/TRBV3-2	TRBJ1-2	CASSQDAGQIYGYTF
TRBV28	TRBJ1-2	CASSFPSRQDGYTF
TRBV28	TRBJ2-7	CASSFSRFASEQYF
TRBV11-1	TRBJ2-3	CASSLAGLATSTDTQYF
TRBV5-1	TRBJ2-1	CASSTGTPPREQFF
TRBV15	TRBJ2-7	CATGTGSTYEQYF
TRBV7-3	TRBJ1-6	CASSLTARSYNSPLHF
TRBV28	TRBJ1-6	CASRRALGSPLHF
TRBV3-1/TRBV3-2	TRBJ1-1	CASSQLLQGRTEAFF
TRBV19	TRBJ2-7	CASSKAGAAYEQYF
TRBV21-1	TRBJ1-1	CASSKDVGSTEAFF